What follows are 22 T cell receptor beta chains derived from one specimen sequenced in a study of shared clonotypes between healthy human individuals. Assay: immunoSEQ multiplex PCR; the TCRdb copy retains only in-frame clones and omits some. The table lists nearly 1 million clones, more than 75% of them singletons. Sequencing input: memory CD4+ T cells sorted from blood. Subset specified: CD45RA-negative fraction. The receptors derive from a young man in good health.

This clone was seen only once. The chain couples TRBV30 to TRBJ1-2; D possibly corresponds to TRBD1 (6 bases). The germline gives CDR1 GTSNPN, CDR2 SVGIG (reference sequence). The CDR3 loop spans 14 amino acids. V was shortened by 3 bases and J by 2 bases, with 13 bases between the two germline ends. The CDR3 nucleotides read TGTGCCTGGAGGTTAGGGCAGGGGAACTATGGCTACACCTTC. Residues: CAWRLGQGNYGYTF.

The chain joins TRBV5-4 to TRBJ1-1; D not certain. This CDR3 contains 14 residues. Germline CDR1 is SGHNT and CDR2 is YYREEE (reference sequence). Trimming took off 6 bases at V and 5 bases at J, with 17 bases between the two ends. CDR3 sequence: CASKGSGRETEAFF. The CDR3 coding sequence is TGTGCCAGCAAGGGCAGTGGGCGGGAGACTGAAGCTTTCTTT.

The chain uses TRBV29-1 and TRBJ1-5, with D possibly TRBD1 on 6 matching bases. The CDR3 contains 13 residues. Germline values: CDR1 SQVTM, CDR2 ANQGSEA. V was cut by 4 bases and J by 3 bases, with 10 bases left in between. The DNA for the CDR3 is TGCAGCGTTGTAGGGGGAGTCAATCAGCCCCAGCATTTT. It is translated as CSVVGGVNQPQHF.

The V gene is TRBV18, the J gene TRBJ1-6; TRBD1 is a possible D gene (5 bases). Germline V lookup: CDR1 KGHSH, CDR2 LQKENI. This CDR3 has 14 residues. The ends were cut back, 3 bases at V and 8 bases at J, with 11 bases in the middle. The CDR3 DNA is TGTGCCAGCTCACCCCGGGACGGAGATTCACCCCTCCACTTT. As protein: CASSPRDGDSPLHF.

This clone was counted at least ten times. The rearrangement links TRBV5-4 to TRBJ1-4, with 10 bases fitting TRBD1. Germline values: CDR1 SGHNT, CDR2 YYREEE (reference sequence). V gave up 5 bases and J gave up 8 bases; unmatched junction bases: 3. This CDR3 spans 13 amino acids. The chain's CDR3 is CASSPDRGEKLFF. CDR3 bases: TGTGCCAGCAGTCCGGACAGGGGGGAAAAACTGTTTTTT.

The chain combines TRBV10-1 with TRBJ2-3, with 8 bases that match TRBD1. Germline loops: CDR1 WNHNN, CDR2 SYGVQD (reference sequence). CDR3 size: 15 residues. The J segment lost 4 bases and the V segment lost 3 bases, leaving 6 bases of the junction unmatched. The CDR3 bases are TGCGCCAGCAGTGAAGGTTCAGGGGGCCCAGATACGCAGTATTTT. Its protein is CASSEGSGGPDTQYF.

This clone was counted a few times. V is TRBV27 and J is TRBJ1-4, with a weak D call TRBD1 (5 bases). Trimming cost V 6 bases and J 7 bases, with 12 bases left between them. In germline, CDR1 is MNHEY, CDR2 SMNVEV (reference sequence). The CDR3 is made up of 13 amino acids. The CDR3 bases are TGTGCCAGCAGGGCAGGGAGGAGTGAAAAACTGTTTTTT. This sequence encodes CASRAGRSEKLFF.

This rearrangement joins TRBV2 to TRBJ2-7; perhaps D is TRBD1 or TRBD2 (5 bases each). Per germline, CDR1 SNHLY and CDR2 FYNNEI. The ends were cut back, 5 bases at V and 0 bases at J, with 26 bases in the middle. The CDR3 extends over 19 amino acids. CDR3 region: CASSLIDLVSGRDSYEQYF. CDR3 DNA: TGTGCCAGCAGTTTAATCGATTTGGTTTCGGGGCGCGACTCCTACGAGCAGTACTTC. Drawing the rest from reference TRBV2 and TRBJ2-7, the complete variable domain is EPEVTQTPSHQVTQMGQEVILRCVPISNHLYFYWYRQILGQKVEFLVSFYNNEISEKSEIFDDQFSVERPDGSNFTLKIRSTKLEDSAMYFCASSLIDLVSGRDSYEQYFGPGTRLTVT.

The chain combines TRBV30 with TRBJ2-2, with 9 positions matching TRBD1. CDR1 and CDR2 from the germline V gene are GTSNPN and SVGIG (reference sequence). The CDR3 covers 14 residues. Losses at the gene ends were 8 bases for V and 5 bases for J; bases not matched to a gene: 9. CDR3 sequence reads: CARRQGGGTGELFF. For the CDR3, the DNA is TGTGCCCGCAGACAGGGGGGAGGGACCGGGGAGCTGTTTTTT. Filled out from reference TRBV30 and TRBJ2-2, the complete variable domain reads SQTIHQWPATLVQPVGSPLSLECTVEGTSNPNLYWYRQAAGRGLQLLFYSVGIGQISSEVPQNLSASRPQDRQFILSSKKLLLSDSGFYLCARRQGGGTGELFFGEGSRLTVL.

This clone occurred once. Other DNA variants within this sample encode the same CDR3. The rearrangement joins TRBV28 to TRBJ1-1; 7 positions agree with TRBD1. From germline, CDR1 is MDHEN and CDR2 SYDVKM. V was clipped by 4 bases and J by 1 base; unmatched bases: 6. The CDR3 extends over 15 amino acids. CDR3 protein: CASSSTGTANTEAFF. In DNA, the CDR3 is TGTGCCAGCAGTTCCACCGGGACAGCGAACACTGAAGCTTTCTTT.

This clone was picked up many times. The chain carries TRBV4-1 and TRBJ1-5; possible D gene TRBD1, 5 bases. Trimming removed 4 bases at V and 0 bases at J, with 13 bases between. Germline CDR1 reads MGHRA; CDR2 reads YSYEKL. The CDR3 length is 16 residues. CDR3 sequence (DNA): TGCGCCAGCAGCCTCGGGACTAAACATAGCAATCAGCCCCAGCATTTT. This encodes CASSLGTKHSNQPQHF.

This sequence joins TRBV6-5 and TRBJ1-1, with a weak D call TRBD1 (6 bases). The CDR3 has 14 amino acids. From germline, CDR1 is MNHEY and CDR2 SVGAGI. The V and J ends lost 7 bases and 5 bases respectively, with 17 bases between them. The CDR3 is CASTETGYSTEAFF. In DNA, the CDR3 is TGTGCCAGCACTGAGACAGGTTACTCGACTGAAGCTTTCTTT.

This clone was picked up one time. The rearrangement links TRBV6-1 to TRBJ2-1, with D possibly TRBD1 on 5 matching bases. In germline, CDR1 is MNHNS, CDR2 SASEGT. The CDR3 is 13 residues long. V was shortened by 7 bases and J by 10 bases, with 17 bases between the two germline ends. In nucleotides, the CDR3 is TGTGCCAGCATCTCATTGGGGCTTTTCGAGCAGTTCTTC. This sequence encodes CASISLGLFEQFF.

The rearrangement links TRBV6-6 to TRBJ1-3, with unresolved D. V lost 4 bases, J lost 0 bases, and 10 bases lay in between. CDR1 is MNHNY and CDR2 is SVGAGI in the germline V gene (reference sequence). This CDR3 is built from 15 residues. The CDR3: CASSLTDFSGNTIYF. Here the CDR3 DNA reads TGTGCCAGCAGTTTAACAGATTTCTCTGGAAACACCATATATTTT.

CDR3 nucleotides: TGTGCCACAGAACACATGGGGGGGGCCCTCTTGAAGACCCAGTACTTC. Residues: CATEHMGGALLKTQYF. The chain has TRBV2 and TRBJ2-5, with D possibly matching TRBD2 (7 bases). Germline V gene sequence: CDR1 SNHLY, CDR2 FYNNEI. The length of the CDR3 is 16 residues. Trimming cost V 10 bases and J 6 bases, with 27 bases left between them.

V is TRBV11-2 and J is TRBJ2-5; D is undetermined. The CDR3 has 14 amino acids. Germline V CDR1 and CDR2: SGHAT, FQNNGV. Trimming left V 1 base short and J 6 bases short, with 12 bases between. The CDR3 sequence is CASSLALEFQTQYF. The CDR3 DNA reads as TGTGCCAGCAGCTTAGCGTTAGAGTTCCAGACCCAGTACTTC.

The gene calls are TRBV7-2 and TRBJ1-1; TRBD1 agrees at 8 bases. J gave up 4 bases and V 5 bases, and 9 bases lay outside the gene matches. This CDR3 comprises 15 residues. Germline-derived CDR1 and CDR2 are SGHTA and FQGNSA. The CDR3: CASSIRRGPGTEAFF. The CDR3 nucleotides read TGTGCCAGCAGCATCCGCAGGGGGCCAGGCACTGAAGCTTTCTTT.

The CDR3 loop reads CASSLADRHHRETQYF. The DNA for the CDR3 is TGTGCCAGCAGCTTAGCGGACAGACACCATCGGGAGACCCAGTACTTC. The chain combines TRBV7-9 with TRBJ2-5; the D gene is possibly TRBD1 (6 bases). The V end was cut by 0 bases, the J end by 5 bases, with 16 bases between. CDR1 SEHNR and CDR2 FQNEAQ come from the germline V gene (reference sequence). The CDR3 spans 16 residues.

This clone was seen once. The chain links TRBV28 to TRBJ1-4, with 9 bases identical to TRBD1. This CDR3 is built from 16 residues. Germline-derived CDR1 and CDR2 are MDHEN and SYDVKM. With 6 bases clipped from V and 5 bases from J, the junction kept 10 bases outside the gene matches. This CDR3 reads CASSPPGQGKNEKLFF. DNA of the CDR3: TGTGCCAGCAGCCCACCAGGACAGGGGAAAAATGAAAAACTGTTTTTT.

Remarks on this clone: The sample contains more than one DNA sequence encoding this CDR3. The genes are TRBV30 and TRBJ2-7; D is unresolved. This CDR3 is built from 11 residues. The germline CDR1 and CDR2 sequences are GTSNPN and SVGIG (reference sequence). V lost 1 base and J lost 4, with 5 bases in between. The CDR3 protein is CAWSGLYEQYF. CDR3 nucleotides: TGTGCCTGGAGTGGCCTATACGAGCAGTACTTC.

The gene calls are TRBV6-6 and TRBJ2-5; D might be TRBD1 (6 bases). V dropped 8 bases and J dropped 4 bases, with 14 bases sitting between them. Germline CDR1 is MNHNY and CDR2 is SVGAGI (reference sequence). The CDR3 totals 13 residues. The CDR3 DNA follows: TGTGCCAGCCACAACAGGGCCCCAGAGACCCAGTACTTC. Its protein product is CASHNRAPETQYF.

As regards this clone: Other DNA sequences in this specimen translate into the identical CDR3. The chain combines TRBV5-6 with TRBJ2-7; D unresolved. There are 13 residues in the CDR3. Trimming cost V 0 bases and J 3 bases, with 7 bases left between them. CDR1 and CDR2 from the germline V gene are SGHDT and YYEEEE. The CDR3 region has the DNA TGTGCCAGCAGCTTGGTAGGCATCTACGAGCAGTACTTC. Amino acid sequence: CASSLVGIYEQYF. The full variable domain, rest sourced from reference TRBV5-6 and TRBJ2-7, is DAGVTQSPTHLIKTRGQQVTLRCSPKSGHDTVSWYQQALGQGPQFIFQYYEEEERQRGNFPDRFSGHQFPNYSSELNVNALLLGDSALYLCASSLVGIYEQYFGPGTRLTVT.